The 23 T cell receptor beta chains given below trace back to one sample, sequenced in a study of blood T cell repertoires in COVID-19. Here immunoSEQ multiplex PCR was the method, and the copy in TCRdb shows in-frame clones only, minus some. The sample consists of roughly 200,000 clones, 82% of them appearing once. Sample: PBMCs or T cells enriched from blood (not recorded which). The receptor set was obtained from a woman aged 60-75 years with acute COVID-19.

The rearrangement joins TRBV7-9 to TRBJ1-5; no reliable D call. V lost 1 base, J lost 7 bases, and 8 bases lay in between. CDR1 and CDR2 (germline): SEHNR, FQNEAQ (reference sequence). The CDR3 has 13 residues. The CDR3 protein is CASSLVGGQPQHF. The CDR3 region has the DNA TGTGCCAGCAGCTTAGTGGGAGGACAGCCCCAGCATTTT.

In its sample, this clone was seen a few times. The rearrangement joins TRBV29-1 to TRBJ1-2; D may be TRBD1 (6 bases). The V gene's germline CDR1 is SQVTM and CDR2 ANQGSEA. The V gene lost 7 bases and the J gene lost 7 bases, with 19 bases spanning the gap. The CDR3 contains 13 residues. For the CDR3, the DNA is TGCAGCGGCAAAGCGGGGGCCCAAGGTGGCTACACCTTC. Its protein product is CSGKAGAQGGYTF.

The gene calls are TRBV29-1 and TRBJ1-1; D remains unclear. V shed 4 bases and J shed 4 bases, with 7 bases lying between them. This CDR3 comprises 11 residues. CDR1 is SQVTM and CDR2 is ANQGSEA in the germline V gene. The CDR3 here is CSVAGSTEAFF. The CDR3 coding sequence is TGCAGCGTTGCGGGGAGCACTGAAGCTTTCTTT.

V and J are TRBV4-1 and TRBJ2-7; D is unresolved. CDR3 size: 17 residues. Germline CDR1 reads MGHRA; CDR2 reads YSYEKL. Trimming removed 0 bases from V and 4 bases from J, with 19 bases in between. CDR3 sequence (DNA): TGCGCCAGCAGCCAAGAGGTACACTATCTAGTCTCTTACGAGCAGTACTTC. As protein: CASSQEVHYLVSYEQYF.

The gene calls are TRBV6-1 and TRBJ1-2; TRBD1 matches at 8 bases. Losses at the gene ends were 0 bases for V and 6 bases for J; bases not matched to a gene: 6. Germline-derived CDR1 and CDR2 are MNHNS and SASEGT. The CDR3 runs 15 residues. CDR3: CASSEALAGGNGYTF. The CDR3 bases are TGTGCCAGCAGTGAAGCGCTTGCAGGGGGCAATGGCTACACCTTC.

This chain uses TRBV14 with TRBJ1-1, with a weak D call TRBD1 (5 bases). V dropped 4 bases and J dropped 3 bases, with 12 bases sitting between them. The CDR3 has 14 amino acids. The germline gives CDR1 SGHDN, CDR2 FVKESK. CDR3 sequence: CASSRNYRYTEAFF. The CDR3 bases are TGTGCCAGCAGCCGAAATTACAGGTACACTGAAGCTTTCTTT.

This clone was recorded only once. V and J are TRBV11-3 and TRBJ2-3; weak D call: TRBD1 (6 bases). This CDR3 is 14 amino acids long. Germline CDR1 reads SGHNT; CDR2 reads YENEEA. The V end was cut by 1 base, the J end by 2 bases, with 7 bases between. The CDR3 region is CASSLGTDTDTQYF. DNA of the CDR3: TGTGCCAGCAGCTTAGGGACAGACACAGATACGCAGTATTTT.

CDR3 region: CASSLGEGETQYF. The CDR3 bases are TGTGCCAGCAGTCTGGGGGAGGGGGAGACCCAGTACTTC. This sequence joins TRBV7-2 and TRBJ2-5, with 7 bases fitting TRBD2. The V gene end was trimmed by 6 bases and the J gene end by 5 bases; junction bases not matched to a gene: 6. Germline CDR1 reads SGHTA; CDR2 reads FQGNSA. This CDR3 contains 13 residues.

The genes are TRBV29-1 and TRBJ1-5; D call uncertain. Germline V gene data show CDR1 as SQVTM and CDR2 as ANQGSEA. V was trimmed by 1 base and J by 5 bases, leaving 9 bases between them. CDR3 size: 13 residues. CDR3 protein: CSVEGAKDQPQHF. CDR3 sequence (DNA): TGCAGCGTTGAAGGAGCCAAAGATCAGCCCCAGCATTTT.

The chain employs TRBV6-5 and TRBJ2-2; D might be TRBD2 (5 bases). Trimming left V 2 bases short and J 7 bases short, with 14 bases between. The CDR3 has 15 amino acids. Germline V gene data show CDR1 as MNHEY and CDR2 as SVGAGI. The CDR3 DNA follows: TGTGCCAGCAGTTACCCCCGGGATACGGTCGGGGAGCTGTTTTTT. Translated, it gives CASSYPRDTVGELFF.

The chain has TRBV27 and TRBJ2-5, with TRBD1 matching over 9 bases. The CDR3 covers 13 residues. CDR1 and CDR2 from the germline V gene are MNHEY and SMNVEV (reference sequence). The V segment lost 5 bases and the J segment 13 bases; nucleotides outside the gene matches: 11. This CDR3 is CASSPGTGISSYF. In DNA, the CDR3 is TGTGCCAGCAGTCCAGGGACAGGGATAAGTTCGTACTTC.

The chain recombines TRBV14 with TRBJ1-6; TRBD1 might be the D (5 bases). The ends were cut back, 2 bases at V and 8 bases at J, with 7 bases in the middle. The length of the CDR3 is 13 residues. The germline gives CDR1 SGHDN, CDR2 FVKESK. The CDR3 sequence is CASSQSRDSPLHF. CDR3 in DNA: TGTGCCAGCAGCCAATCCAGGGATTCACCCCTCCACTTT.

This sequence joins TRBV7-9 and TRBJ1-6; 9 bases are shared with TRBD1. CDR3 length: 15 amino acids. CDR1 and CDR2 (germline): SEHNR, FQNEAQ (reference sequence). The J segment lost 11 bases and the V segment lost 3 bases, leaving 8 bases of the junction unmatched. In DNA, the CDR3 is TGTGCCAGCAGCTTGTCCGGACAGGGGACGGCACCCCTCCACTTT. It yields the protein CASSLSGQGTAPLHF.

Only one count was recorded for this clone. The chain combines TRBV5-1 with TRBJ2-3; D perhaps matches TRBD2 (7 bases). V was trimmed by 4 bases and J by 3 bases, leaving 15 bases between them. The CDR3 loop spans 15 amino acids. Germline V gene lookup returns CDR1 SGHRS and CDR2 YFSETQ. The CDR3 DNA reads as TGCGCCAGCAGCCTCCGAGGGGGAGGGACAGATACGCAGTATTTT. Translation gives CASSLRGGGTDTQYF.

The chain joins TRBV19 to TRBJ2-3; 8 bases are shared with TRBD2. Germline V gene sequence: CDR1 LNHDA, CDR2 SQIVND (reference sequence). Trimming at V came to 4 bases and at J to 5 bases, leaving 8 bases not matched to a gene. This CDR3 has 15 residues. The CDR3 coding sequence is TGTGCCAGTAGTACCTTAGCGGGGACTAGAGATACGCAGTATTTT. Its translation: CASSTLAGTRDTQYF.

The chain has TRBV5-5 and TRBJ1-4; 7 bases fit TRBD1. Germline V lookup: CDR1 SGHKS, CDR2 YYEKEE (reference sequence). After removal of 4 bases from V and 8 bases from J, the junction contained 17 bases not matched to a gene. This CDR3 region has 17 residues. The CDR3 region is CASSRQGSLGIGEKLFF. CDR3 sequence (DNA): TGTGCCAGCAGCAGACAGGGCTCATTGGGTATTGGGGAAAAACTGTTTTTT. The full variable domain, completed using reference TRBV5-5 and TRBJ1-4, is DAGVTQSPTHLIKTRGQQVTLRCSPISGHKSVSWYQQVLGQGPQFIFQYYEKEERGRGNFPDRFSARQFPNYSSELNVNALLLGDSALYLCASSRQGSLGIGEKLFFGSGTQLSVL.

The CDR3 reads CASSQEPTTGEQYF. CDR3 nucleotide sequence: TGTGCCAGCAGCCAAGAGCCCACGACGGGGGAGCAGTACTTC. J is TRBJ2-7 and V is TRBV4-2; a weak D match, TRBD2 (5 bases). With 0 bases removed from V and 7 bases from J, the gap between germline ends came to 13 bases. Looked up from germline, CDR1 is LGHNA and CDR2 is YNFKEQ. There are 14 residues in the CDR3.

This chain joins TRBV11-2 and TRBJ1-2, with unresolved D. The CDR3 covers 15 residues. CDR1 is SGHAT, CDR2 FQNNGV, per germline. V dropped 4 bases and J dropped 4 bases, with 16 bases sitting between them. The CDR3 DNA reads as TGTGCCAGCAGCTCCCCGAGGCGGCTAAGCTATGGCTACACCTTC. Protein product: CASSSPRRLSYGYTF.

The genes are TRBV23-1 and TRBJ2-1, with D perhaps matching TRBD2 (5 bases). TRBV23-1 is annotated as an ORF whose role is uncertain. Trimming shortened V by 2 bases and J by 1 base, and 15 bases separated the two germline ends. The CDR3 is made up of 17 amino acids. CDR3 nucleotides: TGCGCCAGCAGTCAACCCCGACGGCGAGGGTCCTACAATGAGCAGTTCTTC. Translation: CASSQPRRRGSYNEQFF.

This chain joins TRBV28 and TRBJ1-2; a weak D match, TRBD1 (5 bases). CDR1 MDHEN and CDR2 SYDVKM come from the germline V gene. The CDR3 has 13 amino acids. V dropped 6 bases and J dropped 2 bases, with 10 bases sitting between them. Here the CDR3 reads CASSPQVNYGYTF. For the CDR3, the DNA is TGTGCCAGCAGCCCACAGGTCAACTATGGCTACACCTTC.

For the CDR3, the DNA is TGTGCCAGTAGTATCCCGGGACAGTCACACTATGGCTACACCTTC. It is translated as CASSIPGQSHYGYTF. The genes are TRBV19 and TRBJ1-2; 7 bases line up with TRBD1. This CDR3 spans 15 amino acids. J gave up 3 bases and V 3 bases, and 7 bases lay outside the gene matches. Germline loops: CDR1 LNHDA, CDR2 SQIVND (reference sequence).

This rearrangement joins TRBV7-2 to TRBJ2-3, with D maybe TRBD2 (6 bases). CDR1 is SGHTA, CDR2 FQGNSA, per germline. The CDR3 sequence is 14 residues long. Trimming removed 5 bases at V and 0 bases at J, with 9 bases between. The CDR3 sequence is CASSIGTSTDTQYF. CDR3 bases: TGTGCCAGCAGCATTGGGACTAGCACAGATACGCAGTATTTT. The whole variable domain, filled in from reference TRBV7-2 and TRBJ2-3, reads GAGVSQSPSNKVTEKGKDVELRCDPISGHTALYWYRQSLGQGLEFLIYFQGNSAPDKSGLPSDRFSAERTGGSVSTLTIQRTQQEDSAVYLCASSIGTSTDTQYFGPGTRLTVL.

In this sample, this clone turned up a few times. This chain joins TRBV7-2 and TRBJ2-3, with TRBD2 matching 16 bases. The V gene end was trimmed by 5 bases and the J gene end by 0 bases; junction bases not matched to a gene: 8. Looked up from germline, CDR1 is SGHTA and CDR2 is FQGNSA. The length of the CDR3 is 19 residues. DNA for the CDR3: TGTGCCAGCAGCACCTGGCGGGGACTAGCGGGGGGGAGCACAGATACGCAGTATTTT. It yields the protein CASSTWRGLAGGSTDTQYF.